This TCR beta chain was sequenced for a study of blood T cell repertoires in COVID-19. This CDR3 is built from 13 residues. Germline lookup yields CDR1 SGHNT and CDR2 YENEEA. Trimming cost V 1 base and J 5 bases, with 6 bases left between them. Clones were sequenced by immunoSEQ multiplex PCR, and TCRdb holds only the in-frame ones, with some missing. The data show over 250,000 clones, 85% seen once. Source material: peripheral blood. The V gene is TRBV11-3, the J gene TRBJ2-1, with unresolved D. The origin of this receptor is a man aged 50 to 59 with active or convalescent COVID-19. For the CDR3, the DNA is TGTGCCAGCAGCTTAGGTCCCAACAATGAGCAGTTCTTC. Translated, it gives CASSLGPNNEQFF.